The next 25 T cell receptor beta chains were all read from a single sample in a study of PD-1 blockade in classical Hodgkin lymphoma. TCRdb's copy holds only in-frame clones and misses some; the assay was immunoSEQ multiplex PCR. The table records about 20,000 clones, around 67% of them present only once. All patients relapsed after autologous stem cell transplantation, and brentuximab vedotin exposure varied. Material: peripheral blood mononuclear cells (PBMCs), obtained before the second cycle of nivolumab. These receptors were taken from a human donor with classical Hodgkin lymphoma.

The J gene is TRBJ1-3, the V gene TRBV15; D unclear. V gave up 0 bases and J gave up 0 bases, with 15 bases separating them. Germline-derived CDR1 and CDR2 are LNHNV and YYDKDF (reference sequence). The length of the CDR3 is 18 residues. CDR3 in amino acids: CATSREEVGPSSGNTIYF. In DNA form, the CDR3 reads TGTGCCACCAGCAGAGAAGAAGTAGGCCCGAGCTCTGGAAACACCATATATTTT. The full variable domain, rest sourced from reference TRBV15 and TRBJ1-3, is DAMVIQNPRYQVTQFGKPVTLSCSQTLNHNVMYWYQQKSSQAPKLLFHYYDKDFNNEADTPDNFQSRRPNTSFCFLDIRSPGLGDTAMYLCATSREEVGPSSGNTIYFGEGSWLTVV.

V usage is TRBV18 and J usage is TRBJ2-2; no clear D. CDR1 and CDR2 (germline): KGHSH, LQKENI. V was shortened by 2 bases and J by 4 bases, with 8 bases between the two germline ends. This CDR3 contains 14 residues. CDR3 bases: TGTGCCAGCTCACCATTGGGCAGCACCGGGGAGCTGTTTTTT. Amino acid sequence: CASSPLGSTGELFF.

This clone is deemed medium-sized. For the CDR3, the DNA is TGTGCCACCAGCGGACAGACAGGGCCCTACGAGCAGTACTTC. It translates to CATSGQTGPYEQYF. This chain links TRBV15 with TRBJ2-7; TRBD1 agrees at 7 bases. CDR1 is LNHNV, CDR2 YYDKDF, per germline (reference sequence). CDR3 length: 14 amino acids. V trimming: 5 bases; J trimming: 2 bases; junction bases outside the gene matches: 6.

V usage is TRBV9 and J usage is TRBJ2-2, with unresolved D. Trimming removed 3 bases from V and 6 bases from J, with 12 bases in between. Germline CDR1 SGDLS, CDR2 YYNGEE. CDR3 length: 14 residues. CDR3 sequence reads: CASSDLGWAGELFF. The CDR3 coding sequence is TGTGCCAGCAGCGATCTAGGATGGGCCGGGGAGCTGTTTTTT.

This clone came up a few times. The V gene is TRBV29-1, the J gene TRBJ1-1; D is unresolved. V lost 3 bases and J lost 1, with 6 bases in between. Germline CDR1 is SQVTM and CDR2 is ANQGSEA. The CDR3 is 12 residues long. This CDR3 is CSVDSGNTEAFF. In DNA, the CDR3 is TGCAGCGTTGACTCGGGGAACACTGAAGCTTTCTTT.

This rearrangement joins TRBV18 to TRBJ2-5; D unclear. V was cut by 1 base and J by 5 bases, with 8 bases left in between. CDR1 is KGHSH and CDR2 is LQKENI in the germline V gene. This CDR3 is built from 13 residues. The CDR3, as DNA: TGTGCCAGCTCACCACTCATGCCGGAGACCCAGTACTTC. It encodes CASSPLMPETQYF. Based on the CDR3 plus reference TRBV18 and TRBJ2-5, the full variable domain is NAGVMQNPRHLVRRRGQEARLRCSPMKGHSHVYWYRQLPEEGLKFMVYLQKENIIDESGMPKERFSAEFPKEGPSILRIQQVVRGDSAAYFCASSPLMPETQYFGPGTRLLVL.

The rearrangement links TRBV18 to TRBJ2-7; weak D call: TRBD2 (6 bases). The CDR3 loop spans 13 amino acids. V shed 4 bases and J shed 7 bases, with 14 bases lying between them. Per germline, CDR1 KGHSH and CDR2 LQKENI. The CDR3 protein is CASSQEEGIEQYF. The CDR3 DNA is TGTGCCAGCTCACAAGAGGAGGGGATAGAGCAGTACTTC. The full variable domain, rest sourced from reference TRBV18 and TRBJ2-7, is NAGVMQNPRHLVRRRGQEARLRCSPMKGHSHVYWYRQLPEEGLKFMVYLQKENIIDESGMPKERFSAEFPKEGPSILRIQQVVRGDSAAYFCASSQEEGIEQYFGPGTRLTVT.

The chain combines TRBV2 with TRBJ1-4; D call uncertain. The CDR3 contains 11 residues. Germline V gene lookup returns CDR1 SNHLY and CDR2 FYNNEI. V shed 10 bases and J shed 8 bases, with 11 bases lying between them. Written as DNA, the CDR3 is TGTGCCACACTCGGTGGCGAAAAACTGTTTTTT. The encoded protein is CATLGGEKLFF.

This clone is a singleton in its sample. The J gene is TRBJ2-3, the V gene TRBV10-1; D is possibly TRBD1 (6 bases). The V and J ends lost 6 bases and 7 bases respectively, with 14 bases between them. The germline gives CDR1 WNHNN, CDR2 SYGVQD (reference sequence). The CDR3 contains 13 residues. The CDR3 protein is CASSPGTLNTQYF. CDR3 nucleotide sequence: TGCGCCAGCAGCCCCGGGACACTAAATACGCAGTATTTT.

V and J are TRBV19 and TRBJ1-2; possible D gene TRBD1, 6 bases. CDR1 and CDR2 (germline): LNHDA, SQIVND (reference sequence). V dropped 1 base and J dropped 4 bases, with 7 bases sitting between them. The CDR3 runs to 13 residues. The chain's CDR3 is CASSIGDTYGYTF. As DNA, the CDR3 is TGTGCCAGTAGTATAGGGGACACCTATGGCTACACCTTC.

This clone came up once. Since a far larger clone is one base different, this is likely a read error. The same CDR3 also results from other DNA sequences found in this sample. The rearrangement links TRBV23-1 to TRBJ2-7, with 8 bases identical to TRBD2. TRBV23-1 falls under the ORF class, with uncertain function. CDR3 size: 16 residues. V lost 6 bases, J lost 3 bases, and 13 bases stayed unmatched. The CDR3 nucleotides read TGCGCCAGCAGCTTGATGGCTAGCGGGCTCGTCTACGAGCAGTACTTC. This codes for CASSLMASGLVYEQYF.

The chain carries TRBV27 and TRBJ1-1; 7 positions match TRBD1. The CDR3 sequence is 15 residues long. Per the germline V gene, CDR1 is MNHEY and CDR2 is SMNVEV (reference sequence). J lost 4 bases, V lost 0 bases, and 5 bases had no gene match. As DNA, the CDR3 is TGTGCCAGCAGTTTATCGACAGGGTGGGCCACTGAAGCTTTCTTT. It is translated as CASSLSTGWATEAFF.

This chain links TRBV6-1 with TRBJ2-7; possible D gene TRBD1, 5 bases. Trimming took 3 bases from V and 1 from J, leaving 10 bases between them. The CDR3 runs 14 residues. Germline values: CDR1 MNHNS, CDR2 SASEGT. In DNA form, the CDR3 reads TGTGCCAGCAGTGACAGGGTTGGGTCCTACGAGCAGTACTTC. Protein sequence: CASSDRVGSYEQYF.

The chain uses TRBV19 and TRBJ2-2; D uncertain. CDR1 and CDR2 from the germline V gene are LNHDA and SQIVND (reference sequence). V shed 3 bases and J shed 1 base, with 9 bases lying between them. The CDR3 has 15 residues. The CDR3 DNA reads TGTGCCAGTAGTATTACGGGCAAGAACACCGGGGAGCTGTTTTTT. This codes for CASSITGKNTGELFF. Complete variable domain (other parts from reference TRBV19 and TRBJ2-2): DGGITQSPKYLFRKEGQNVTLSCEQNLNHDAMYWYRQDPGQGLRLIYYSQIVNDFQKGDIAEGYSVSREKKESFPLTVTSAQKNPTAFYLCASSITGKNTGELFFGEGSRLTVL.

The table lists this clone with a few counts. V usage is TRBV5-1 and J usage is TRBJ2-3; perhaps TRBD1 as D (5 bases). V dropped 3 bases and J dropped 5 bases, with 16 bases sitting between them. The germline V gene encodes CDR1 SGHRS and CDR2 YFSETQ. The CDR3 is 15 amino acids. The CDR3 reads CASSSTVLRGDTQYF. As DNA, the CDR3 is TGCGCCAGCAGCTCGACAGTCCTTAGAGGAGATACGCAGTATTTT.

The chain recombines TRBV23-1 with TRBJ2-1; D gene unclear. TRBV23-1 is sorted into the ORF group, with uncertain function. The CDR3 spans 14 residues. Trimming pared 11 bases from V and 3 bases from J, leaving 17 bases between. The CDR3 reads CALGKQNGYNEQFF. The CDR3 DNA sequence: TGCGCCCTGGGAAAGCAAAATGGCTACAATGAGCAGTTCTTC.

The table lists this clone with a count of one. This chain uses TRBV30 with TRBJ2-3, with 9 bases lining up with TRBD1. The germline V gene has CDR1 GTSNPN and CDR2 SVGIG (reference sequence). The V and J ends lost 2 bases and 3 bases, in that order; junction bases with no gene match: 6. This CDR3 contains 15 residues. The CDR3 is CAWSPGQGTTDTQYF. CDR3 coding DNA: TGTGCCTGGAGTCCCGGACAGGGGACGACAGATACGCAGTATTTT.

The chain uses TRBV6-1 and TRBJ1-5, with unresolved D. V dropped 4 bases and J dropped 4 bases, with 8 bases sitting between them. The CDR3 sequence is 13 residues long. Germline V gene sequence: CDR1 MNHNS, CDR2 SASEGT. In DNA, the CDR3 is TGTGCCAGCAGTGCCGGTATTAATCAGCCCCAGCATTTT. It encodes CASSAGINQPQHF.

This clone occurred a few times. The chain joins TRBV25-1 to TRBJ2-1, with TRBD2 matching 11 bases. Germline-derived CDR1 and CDR2 are MGHDK and SYGVNS. This CDR3 has 13 residues. V shed 6 bases and J 9 bases; nucleotides not matched to a gene: 4. CDR3: CASRGSGRAEQFF. CDR3 nucleotides: TGTGCCAGCAGGGGTAGCGGGAGGGCTGAGCAGTTCTTC.

This chain uses TRBV7-9 with TRBJ1-2; D not resolved. The length of the CDR3 is 14 residues. V lost 5 bases, J lost 4 bases, and 14 bases lay in between. Germline V CDR1 and CDR2: SEHNR, FQNEAQ (reference sequence). The CDR3 nucleotides read TGTGCCAGCAGCCCGACTCCCAGCATCTATGGCTACACCTTC. This translates into CASSPTPSIYGYTF.

V and J are TRBV2 and TRBJ2-4, with 7 bases identical to TRBD1. This CDR3 has 16 amino acids. V shed 7 bases, J shed 1 base, and the junction held 10 bases outside the gene matches. Germline-derived CDR1 and CDR2 are SNHLY and FYNNEI. The CDR3 sequence is CASNLQGNEAKNIQYF. CDR3 DNA: TGTGCCAGCAACCTACAGGGGAACGAGGCCAAAAACATTCAGTACTTC.

The V and J genes are TRBV6-1 and TRBJ2-1; 14 bases are shared with TRBD2. The CDR3 is 17 amino acids. Germline V CDR1 and CDR2: MNHNS, SASEGT. The trim removed 4 bases at V and 2 bases at J, leaving 4 bases unmatched. CDR3 region: CASSGGTSGSPYNEQFF. CDR3 sequence (DNA): TGTGCCAGCAGTGGAGGGACTAGCGGGAGCCCCTACAATGAGCAGTTCTTC.

Points on this clone: Other DNA sequences of this sample code for an identical CDR3. The V gene is TRBV20-1, the J gene TRBJ2-5; D not certain. The germline gives CDR1 DFQATT, CDR2 SNEGSKA (reference sequence). Trimming shortened V by 3 bases and J by 1 base, and 0 bases separated the two germline ends. The CDR3 is made up of 10 amino acids. The CDR3 here is CSASQETQYF. The CDR3 nucleotides read TGCAGTGCTAGCCAAGAGACCCAGTACTTC.

The CDR3 bases are TGTGCCAGCACAGATTTCACGGACCCCACGCAGTACTTC. It codes for CASTDFTDPTQYF. The rearrangement joins TRBV2 to TRBJ2-7; no clear D gene. The CDR3 spans 13 residues. Trimming cost V 7 bases and J 9 bases, with 19 bases left between them. Germline CDR1 and CDR2: SNHLY and FYNNEI.

The rearrangement uses TRBV27 and TRBJ1-6, with D possibly matching TRBD1 (6 bases). Germline V lookup: CDR1 MNHEY, CDR2 SMNVEV (reference sequence). The CDR3 has 15 residues. V was trimmed by 7 bases and J by 5 bases, leaving 15 bases between them. CDR3 bases: TGTGCCAGCACAAGGGGGACTGTGAATAATTCACCCCTCCACTTT. Its protein is CASTRGTVNNSPLHF.